Presented here are 32 T cell receptor beta chains from one specimen sequenced in a study of response to subunit inactivated influenza vaccine. TCRdb recomputed calls from the RT-PCR reads with MiXCR, one row per CDR3 protein. The sample lists approximately 480,000 distinct CDR3 sequences, approximately 10% seen once, with less than 15% in the top ten. The source was PBMCs from blood, collected more than 35 days after vaccination. The receptors originated from a man aged 45 to 65 who received an inactivated influenza vaccine.

This chain uses TRBV6-2 or TRBV6-3 with TRBJ2-1, with 11 bases matching TRBD2. The germline V gene has CDR1 MNHEY and CDR2 SVGEGT. This CDR3 has 15 residues. J gave up 5 bases and V 6 bases, and 6 bases lay outside the gene matches. As DNA, the CDR3 is TGTGCCAGCAGCGATAGCGGGGGGGGACACAATGAGCAGTTCTTC. Encoded protein: CASSDSGGGHNEQFF.

This chain joins TRBV22-1 and TRBJ2-1; the table assigns TRBD2, which was not confirmed against the DNA. TRBV22-1 is a pseudogene locus. The CDR3 covers 15 residues. CDR3 sequence (DNA): TGTCCGGGACTAGCGGGAGGTCTGTCCTACAATGAGCAGTTCTTC. Translating gives CPGLAGGLSYNEQFF.

The chain combines TRBV7-2 with TRBJ2-3; no definite D call. This CDR3 contains 13 residues. V lost 5 bases and J lost 5, with 11 bases in between. Germline V gene data show CDR1 as SGHTA and CDR2 as FQGNSA. CDR3 amino acids: CASSPRMGDTQYF. The CDR3 DNA follows: TGTGCCAGCAGCCCCAGAATGGGAGATACGCAGTATTTT.

This clonotype came up many times. The chain is built from TRBV5-1 and TRBJ2-3; 9 bases fit TRBD1. The germline V gene encodes CDR1 SGHRS and CDR2 YFSETQ. Trimming took 5 bases from V and 2 from J; bases not matched to a gene: 6. The CDR3 is made up of 15 amino acids. CDR3 DNA sequence: TGCGCCAGCAGTCCCGGGACAGGGTACACAGATACGCAGTATTTT. It codes for CASSPGTGYTDTQYF.

The V call is TRBV27, the J call TRBJ2-5; 8 nucleotides align to TRBD1. V lost 5 bases, J lost 4 bases, and 9 bases stayed unmatched. The CDR3 has 15 residues. The germline V gene has CDR1 MNHEY and CDR2 SMNVEV (reference sequence). The CDR3 DNA sequence: TGTGCCAGCAGTGTTTACGGGACAGGCCTAGAGACCCAGTACTTC. Translation: CASSVYGTGLETQYF.

This clonotype was detected a few times. The chain recombines TRBV4-2 with TRBJ2-1, with 8 bases aligning to TRBD2. V lost 1 base and J lost 4; bases outside the gene matches: 6. The germline V gene has CDR1 LGHNA and CDR2 YNFKEQ. This CDR3 region has 16 residues. The CDR3 bases are TGTGCCAGCAGCCAAGCAGGTAGCGGGAAATACAATGAGCAGTTCTTC. It translates to CASSQAGSGKYNEQFF.

This clonotype was observed many times. This chain joins TRBV12-3 or TRBV12-4 and TRBJ2-2; 8 bases align to TRBD1. With 7 bases clipped from V and 0 bases from J, the junction kept 16 bases outside the gene matches. This CDR3 is 19 amino acids long. The CDR3 DNA follows: TGTGCCAGCAACTCCCTGTCCAGGGGGCTCAAGTCGAACACCGGGGAGCTGTTTTTT. It translates to CASNSLSRGLKSNTGELFF.

This clonotype has at least ten counts. The V and J genes are TRBV5-6 and TRBJ2-5; D uncertain. V lost 2 bases and J 2 bases, leaving 16 bases between the germline ends. The CDR3 length is 16 residues. CDR1 is SGHDT and CDR2 is YYEEEE in the germline V gene. The CDR3 region has the DNA TGTGCCAGCAGCTTAGTCACCCTTCGTGTGCAAGAGACCCAGTACTTC. Its translation is CASSLVTLRVQETQYF.

The rearrangement uses TRBV7-2 and TRBJ2-7, with D unclear. The germline gives CDR1 SGHTA, CDR2 FQGNSA. This CDR3 has 13 residues. Trimming took 2 bases from V and 6 from J, leaving 11 bases between them. CDR3 nucleotide sequence: TGTGCCAGCAGCTTAACTCAGGAGCTCGAGCAGTACTTC. Translated, it gives CASSLTQELEQYF.

The V and J genes are TRBV12-3 or TRBV12-4 and TRBJ2-7; 10 positions agree with TRBD2. The CDR3 runs to 15 residues. V lost 2 bases to trimming and J lost 5 bases; unmatched junction nucleotides: 6. Here the CDR3 reads CASSLSGGARDEQYF. The CDR3 nucleotides are TGTGCCAGCAGTTTAAGCGGGGGGGCCCGAGACGAGCAGTACTTC.

The rearrangement uses TRBV2 and TRBJ2-2; D gene unclear. Trimming stripped 6 bases from V and 6 bases from J, with 11 bases between. The germline CDR1 and CDR2 sequences are SNHLY and FYNNEI. CDR3 size: 13 residues. The CDR3 sequence: CASSAALSGELFF. The CDR3 DNA sequence: TGTGCCAGCAGCGCCGCCCTCTCCGGGGAGCTGTTTTTT.

The chain links TRBV29-1 to TRBJ2-1; D uncertain. Germline loops: CDR1 SQVTM, CDR2 ANQGSEA. This CDR3 is 14 amino acids long. Trimming cost V 4 bases and J 2 bases, with 12 bases left between them. The CDR3 nucleotides read TGCAGCGTTGGGTCGTATCCTGCCTACAATGAGCAGTTCTTC. Its protein is CSVGSYPAYNEQFF.

There are a few counts of this clonotype. The chain joins TRBV6-5 to TRBJ2-1; D call uncertain. CDR1 MNHEY and CDR2 SVGAGI come from the germline V gene. The CDR3 has 15 residues. Trimming took off 3 bases at V and 0 bases at J, with 9 bases between the two ends. CDR3 sequence reads: CASSYGVSSYNEQFF. In nucleotides, the CDR3 is TGTGCCAGCAGTTATGGAGTAAGCTCCTACAATGAGCAGTTCTTC.

This clonotype was counted ten times or more. The chain recombines TRBV7-2 with TRBJ1-3, with TRBD1 as a possible D gene (5 bases). The CDR3 totals 14 residues. CDR1 and CDR2 (germline): SGHTA, FQGNSA. V was clipped by 3 bases and J by 2 bases, with 8 bases between them. In DNA, the CDR3 is TGTGCCAGCAGCTTTGGACAAGCTGGAAACACCATATATTTT. Its protein product is CASSFGQAGNTIYF.

This clonotype was seen at least ten times. J is TRBJ2-7 and V is TRBV27, with 9 bases matching TRBD1. Germline CDR1 is MNHEY and CDR2 is SMNVEV (reference sequence). The CDR3 covers 14 residues. V was clipped by 5 bases and J by 5 bases; unmatched bases: 7. CDR3 DNA: TGTGCCAGCAGTGTACTGGGACAGGGACACGAGCAGTACTTC. Protein product: CASSVLGQGHEQYF.

The chain carries TRBV9 and TRBJ2-3, with 9 bases fitting TRBD2. From germline, CDR1 is SGDLS and CDR2 YYNGEE. V was pared by 1 base and J by 5 bases, with 8 bases of the junction left unmatched. The CDR3 is 16 amino acids. The CDR3 loop reads CASSVQIAGVVDTQYF. The CDR3 region has the DNA TGTGCCAGCAGCGTACAGATAGCGGGAGTGGTAGATACGCAGTATTTT.

In its sample, this clonotype was seen a few times. The rearrangement uses TRBV20-1 and TRBJ2-1; no clear D gene. Looked up from germline, CDR1 is DFQATT and CDR2 is SNEGSKA (reference sequence). The CDR3 loop spans 12 amino acids. V was trimmed by 1 base and J by 6 bases, leaving 7 bases between them. Here the CDR3 DNA reads TGCAGTGCTAGAGTCTCGGGCAATGAGCAGTTCTTC. Translation: CSARVSGNEQFF.

This clonotype came up a few times. This chain joins TRBV12-1 and TRBJ1-5; whether TRBD1, the table's D call, matches the DNA was not checked. TRBV12-1 is a pseudogene segment. The CDR3 loop spans 17 amino acids. CDR3 nucleotide sequence: TGTGCCAGCTGGGGAGAGACAGGGAAAGATAGCAATCAGCCCCAGCATTTT. Its protein product is CASWGETGKDSNQPQHF.

This clonotype came up once. Sequence at one end of the junction differs from germline and may be a read error. The chain carries TRBV5-5 and TRBJ2-3; D remains unclear. Germline loops: CDR1 SGHKS, CDR2 YYEKEE (reference sequence). CDR3 size: 12 residues. CDR3 amino acids: CASSLSTDTQNF. The DNA for the CDR3 is TGTGCCAGCAGCCTGAGCACAGATACGCAGAATTTT.

This clonotype has a count of ten or more. The rearrangement links TRBV12-3 or TRBV12-4 to TRBJ1-3; D ambiguous. This CDR3 is built from 11 residues. Trimming removed 5 bases at V and 6 bases at J, with 5 bases between. The CDR3 reads CASSEANTIYF. Written as DNA, the CDR3 is TGTGCCAGCAGTGAGGCAAACACCATATATTTT.

This clonotype was seen a handful of times. This chain uses TRBV7-6 with TRBJ2-1; TRBD1 is a possible D gene (8 bases). Germline CDR1 and CDR2: SGHVS and FNYEAQ. CDR3 length equals 18 residues. Between the trimmed V and J ends, which lost 4 bases and 1 base, there was a span of 20 bases. The CDR3 spells CASSSAGRTGPSYNEQFF. In DNA form, the CDR3 reads TGTGCCAGCAGCTCGGCCGGGAGGACAGGGCCTTCCTACAATGAGCAGTTCTTC.

This clonotype was observed a few times. The V and J genes are TRBV4-3 and TRBJ2-1; 7 nucleotides agree with TRBD1. Unmatched junction bases numbered 6, after V lost 0 bases and J lost 4 bases. Looked up from germline, CDR1 is LGHNA and CDR2 is YSLEER. CDR3 size: 16 residues. The chain's CDR3 is CASSQETGSLYNEQFF. CDR3 DNA: TGCGCCAGCAGCCAAGAGACAGGGTCCCTATACAATGAGCAGTTCTTC.

This clonotype was found a few times. V is TRBV4-2 and J is TRBJ1-3, with D possibly being TRBD1 (5 bases). Trimming took 5 bases from V and 0 from J, leaving 23 bases between them. This CDR3 has 19 amino acids. From germline, CDR1 is LGHNA and CDR2 YNFKEQ. The CDR3 DNA reads TGTGCCAGCAGCGCGTTCGGGGTAGGATACAGGTTCTCTGGAAACACCATATATTTT. Translated: CASSAFGVGYRFSGNTIYF.

This chain links TRBV20-1 with TRBJ1-5; no firm D call. The V and J ends lost 3 bases and 5 bases respectively, with 11 bases between them. Germline V gene sequence: CDR1 DFQATT, CDR2 SNEGSKA (reference sequence). CDR3 length: 13 amino acids. As DNA, the CDR3 is TGCAGTGCTAGCCGGCAGAATTATCAGCCCCAGCATTTT. It is translated as CSASRQNYQPQHF.

The rearrangement joins TRBV12-3 or TRBV12-4 to TRBJ2-7; 7 positions agree with TRBD1. There are 15 residues in the CDR3. Trimming removed 6 bases from V and 7 bases from J; junction bases left unmatched: 15. For the CDR3, the DNA is TGTGCCAGCAGGAGTAGTGGACAGGACTTTCGAGAGCAGTACTTC. As protein: CASRSSGQDFREQYF.

The table lists this clonotype with a few counts. V gene TRBV20-1 combines with J gene TRBJ1-6; D not resolved. CDR3 size: 13 residues. Germline V CDR1 and CDR2: DFQATT, SNEGSKA (reference sequence). Trimming removed 1 base from V and 7 bases from J, with 8 bases in between. The CDR3 DNA follows: TGCAGTGCTAGAGGATCCGTAAATTCACCCCTCCACTTT. It translates to CSARGSVNSPLHF.

In its sample, this clonotype was seen a few times. The CDR3 is CASQRQGNTGELFF. The CDR3 DNA follows: TGCGCCAGTCAGCGACAGGGTAACACCGGGGAGCTGTTTTTT. J is TRBJ2-2 and V is TRBV5-1, with TRBD1 matching over 7 bases. This CDR3 is built from 14 residues. The junction had 6 bases not matched to a gene; V was cut back by 8 bases and J by 2 bases. The V gene's germline CDR1 is SGHRS and CDR2 YFSETQ.

The table lists this clonotype with a few counts. The J gene is TRBJ1-1, the V gene TRBV20-1; D is undetermined. CDR3 size: 16 residues. Trimming took 0 bases from V and 0 from J, leaving 14 bases between them. Germline values: CDR1 DFQATT, CDR2 SNEGSKA (reference sequence). CDR3 sequence reads: CSARDLLGPLNTEAFF. The DNA for the CDR3 is TGCAGTGCTAGAGATCTCCTGGGCCCTTTGAACACTGAAGCTTTCTTT.

This clonotype has just a few counts. V gene TRBV6-5 combines with J gene TRBJ2-5; a possible D gene is TRBD2 (7 bases). From germline, CDR1 is MNHEY and CDR2 SVGAGI. The CDR3 covers 15 residues. V was shortened by 2 bases and J by 5 bases, with 15 bases between the two germline ends. The chain's CDR3 is CASSYNWGGTETQYF. DNA of the CDR3: TGTGCCAGCAGTTACAATTGGGGGGGCACGGAGACCCAGTACTTC.

The chain joins TRBV7-6 to TRBJ2-3; D call uncertain. The CDR3 length is 12 residues. Deletions cut 1 base from V and 8 bases from J, with 7 bases between. The germline CDR1 and CDR2 sequences are SGHVS and FNYEAQ. CDR3 in amino acids: CASSLGGFTQYF. The CDR3 coding sequence is TGTGCCAGCAGCTTAGGAGGTTTTACGCAGTATTTT.

This clonotype was found a few times. The chain links TRBV7-2 to TRBJ1-6, with no clear D. The CDR3 has 14 residues. Trimming removed 5 bases at V and 9 bases at J, with 14 bases between. CDR1 SGHTA and CDR2 FQGNSA come from the germline V gene. The CDR3 loop reads CASSPITWGSPLHF. The CDR3 nucleotides are TGTGCCAGCAGCCCGATCACTTGGGGTTCACCCCTCCACTTT.

The chain links TRBV12-3 or TRBV12-4 to TRBJ2-3; 11 positions match TRBD2. V lost 4 bases, J lost 4 bases, and 4 bases stayed unmatched. This CDR3 region has 15 residues. Written as DNA, the CDR3 is TGTGCCAGCAGTTATAGCGGGAGGGGCTCAGATACGCAGTATTTT. This encodes CASSYSGRGSDTQYF.